This T cell receptor (beta chain) is drawn from a study of CD8 T cells in Susac syndrome. Sequencing of TCR beta was performed on blood CD8+ and CD4+ T cells. The multiple sclerosis controls were treatment-naive patients, and their relapsing-remitting disease was stable or active. After extraction with the RNeasy kit, 0.5 to 1 ug of the RNA was reverse transcribed using random hexamers. TCR beta CDR3 was amplified by immunoSEQ covering 54 Vbeta and 13 Jbeta. TCRdb re-analysed the immunoSEQ multiplex PCR reads in MiXCR, keeping a single row per CDR3 protein. The data contain 190,000 or so distinct CDR3 sequences, 85% to 95% of them singletons. Sequenced: CD4+ T cells from PBMCs. The receptor's source is a human donor with multiple sclerosis.

CDR3 amino acids: CASNKRGSGVYEQFF. DNA for the CDR3: TGTGCCAGCAATAAACGAGGTAGCGGGGTCTACGAGCAGTTCTTC. The chain couples TRBV5-4 to TRBJ2-1, with 8 bases that match TRBD2. The CDR3 extends over 15 amino acids. Unmatched junction bases numbered 15, after V lost 6 bases and J lost 10 bases. Germline CDR1 and CDR2: SGHNT and YYREEE (reference sequence).